This T cell receptor (beta chain) stems from a study of shared clonotypes between healthy human individuals. Whole-study results and caveats: Rarefaction showed sorted-subset sequencing was incomplete despite large depth. Researchers sampled blood only, noting tissue repertoires likely differ.

A note on this clone: What it recognizes is unknown.

Trimming removed 1 base at V and 8 bases at J, with 8 bases between. CDR1 SGHVS and CDR2 FNYEAQ come from the germline V gene. The CDR3 contains 13 residues. Genomic DNA from each subset was divided evenly over several immunoSEQ plates. TCRdb's table, derived via immunoSEQ multiplex PCR, lists solely in-frame clones and lacks some. This sample has about 710,000 clones, with roughly 72% found just once. The TCR originated in a woman aged 25 to 45 in good health. Sequenced: memory CD4+ T cells sorted from blood. Indicated subset: CD45RA-negative fraction. The chain carries TRBV7-6 and TRBJ1-4; D perhaps matches TRBD1 (5 bases). The CDR3 bases are TGTGCCAGCAGCTTAGACGGGGGGGAAAAACTGTTTTTT. Translated, it gives CASSLDGGEKLFF.